This T cell receptor beta chain was captured by sequencing in a study of T cells after yellow fever vaccination (dated by TCRdb to about 2019). Background for the entire study: The SMART-Seq v4 Ultra Low Input RNA kit was used to prepare libraries from fractions with low cell numbers. Blood was collected at multiple timepoints before and after primary and secondary immunization, and bulk PBMC replicates and cell subsets were isolated. To follow T-cell clones before and after both primary and booster YFV17D yellow fever vaccination, bulk TCR alpha and beta repertoires underwent longitudinal sequencing. The cohort comprised two healthy male donors, one aged 18 to 30 and one aged 30 to 40 years. Points the paper makes about the study in general: Because only a couple of donors were included in the study, the extent to which the findings can be generalized is limited. The secondary T-cell response was weaker than the primary response but faster, peaking on day 5 instead of day 15. Computational filtering was required because FACS-sorted repertoires could contain abundant contaminating clonotypes from the bulk population. A small fraction of clonotypes showed up in both the CD4 and CD8 compartments, probably as a result of convergent recombination. Most clones expanded after primary vaccination were re-detected after the booster (almost 98% of CD4 and around nine tenths of CD8), suggesting broad memory maintenance.

V lost 7 bases and J lost 4 bases; the stretch between them is 17 bases long. The CDR3 numbers 14 residues from cysteine through phenylalanine. The retained sequence is limited to the CDR3, 42 bases, with the frame set at the first base. The germline V gene provides CDR1 ENHRY and CDR2 SYGVKD. This clonotype was detected many times. Its specific antigen is unknown. The sample holds no much larger clone one base away, and base qualities are not on file. TCR cDNA was made using 5'RACE template switching, a step that added a universal primer site and unique molecular identifiers. Priming for cDNA synthesis came from both the TCR alpha and TCR beta constant segments. Library amplification used two PCR steps, and the second PCR step added sample barcodes and sequencing adapters. Sequencing of libraries was performed on Illumina HiSeq 2500 (2x100 bp) or NovaSeq (2x150 bp). Processing in the source paper ran as follows. MIGEC was used to demultiplex reads and collapse the reads into UMI consensus sequences, and MiXCR was used for V(D)J alignment. Vaccine-responding clonotypes were defined with edgeR using replicate PBMC samples, requiring FDR below 0.01 and a log2 fold change above 5 up to day 15. Each bulk clonotype received a CD4 or CD8 identity based on whether the sequenced CD4 or CD8 repertoire contained that clonotype at higher abundance. Using fastp trimming at Q25 and MiXCR clonotype assembly, TCRdb reanalyzed the public sequencing data and kept in-frame beta chains. Each CDR3 protein appears once, grouped with its most common genes and DNA. Clone size and V and J calls follow TCRdb, not the original study. Here the sample has over 100,000 distinct CDR3 sequences; 8.4% occur a single time. Clones ranked in the top ten supply around 25% of the sample.

The meaning of the sample's treatment or condition label: live attenuated yellow fever vaccine strain. PBMCs were isolated from peripheral blood using a standard Ficoll-Paque protocol. Dynabeads CD4 and CD8 positive selection kits were used to isolate CD4 and CD8 T-cell fractions. RNA was extracted with TriZol from bulk PBMCs, CD4 and CD8 fractions, and dextramer-positive and dextramer-negative fractions. Recombination joined TRBV10-3 with TRBJ2-7; possibly the D gene is TRBD2, per 5 matching bases. The material was CD8+ T cells sorted from PBMCs, obtained 45 days after the yellow fever booster vaccination. The sequence was collected from a man aged 25-45 years who received the YFV17D yellow fever vaccine. CDR3 sequence: CAITREGFDYEQYF. The DNA sequence is given as TGTGCCATCACTAGAGAGGGATTCGATTACGAGCAGTACTTC.